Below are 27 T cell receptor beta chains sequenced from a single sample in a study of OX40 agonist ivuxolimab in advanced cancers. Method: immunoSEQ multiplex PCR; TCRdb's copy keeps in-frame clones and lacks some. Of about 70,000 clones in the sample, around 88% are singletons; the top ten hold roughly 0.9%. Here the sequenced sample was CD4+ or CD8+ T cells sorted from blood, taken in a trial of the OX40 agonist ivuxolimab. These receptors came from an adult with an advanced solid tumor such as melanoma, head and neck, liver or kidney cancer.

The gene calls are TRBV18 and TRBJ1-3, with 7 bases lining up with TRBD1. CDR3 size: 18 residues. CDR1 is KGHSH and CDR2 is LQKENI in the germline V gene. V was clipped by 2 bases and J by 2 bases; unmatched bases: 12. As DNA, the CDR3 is TGTGCCAGCTCACCAGACGCAGGGGGTTTCGTTCCTGGAAACACCATATATTTT. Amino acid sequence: CASSPDAGGFVPGNTIYF.

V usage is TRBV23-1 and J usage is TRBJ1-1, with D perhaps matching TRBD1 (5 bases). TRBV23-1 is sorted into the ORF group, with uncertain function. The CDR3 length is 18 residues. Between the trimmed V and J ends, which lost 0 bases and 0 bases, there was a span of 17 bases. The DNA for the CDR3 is TGCGCCAGCAGTCAATCCCGTCCAGGGAGGTTCATGAACACTGAAGCTTTCTTT. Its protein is CASSQSRPGRFMNTEAFF.

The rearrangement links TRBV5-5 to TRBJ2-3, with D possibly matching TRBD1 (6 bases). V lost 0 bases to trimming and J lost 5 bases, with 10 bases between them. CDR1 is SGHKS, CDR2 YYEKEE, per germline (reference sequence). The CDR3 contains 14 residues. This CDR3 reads CASSLDRVVDTQYF. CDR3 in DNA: TGTGCCAGCAGCTTGGACAGGGTTGTAGATACGCAGTATTTT.

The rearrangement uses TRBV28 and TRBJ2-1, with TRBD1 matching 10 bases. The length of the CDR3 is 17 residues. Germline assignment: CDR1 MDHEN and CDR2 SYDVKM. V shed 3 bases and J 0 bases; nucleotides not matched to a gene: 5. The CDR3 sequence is CASSFLGDRGSYNEQFF. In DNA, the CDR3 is TGTGCCAGCAGTTTCCTAGGGGACAGGGGCTCCTACAATGAGCAGTTCTTC.

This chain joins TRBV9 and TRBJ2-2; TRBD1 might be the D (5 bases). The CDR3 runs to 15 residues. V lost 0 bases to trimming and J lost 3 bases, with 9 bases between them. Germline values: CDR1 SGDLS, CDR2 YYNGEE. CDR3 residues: CASSVGQGYTGELFF. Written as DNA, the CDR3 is TGTGCCAGCAGCGTAGGGCAGGGTTACACCGGGGAGCTGTTTTTT.

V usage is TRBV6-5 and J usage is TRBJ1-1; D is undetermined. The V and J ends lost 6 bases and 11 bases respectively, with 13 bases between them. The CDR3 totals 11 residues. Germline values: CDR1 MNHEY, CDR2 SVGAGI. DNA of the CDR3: TGTGCCAGCAGCTTCAGTGGATCGGCTTTCTTT. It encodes CASSFSGSAFF.

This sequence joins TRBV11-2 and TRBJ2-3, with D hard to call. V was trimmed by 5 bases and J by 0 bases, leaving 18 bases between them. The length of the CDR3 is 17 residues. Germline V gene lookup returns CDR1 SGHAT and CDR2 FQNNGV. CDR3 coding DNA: TGTGCCAGCAGCCTGACTTGGGAAGGAGCTAGCACAGATACGCAGTATTTT. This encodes CASSLTWEGASTDTQYF.

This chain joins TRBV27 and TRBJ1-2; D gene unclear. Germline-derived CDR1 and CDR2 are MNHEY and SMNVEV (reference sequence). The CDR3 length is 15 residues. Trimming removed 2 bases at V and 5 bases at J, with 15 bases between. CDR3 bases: TGTGCCAGCAGTTTAAGTAGGGTTACCCTTTATGGCTACACCTTC. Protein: CASSLSRVTLYGYTF.

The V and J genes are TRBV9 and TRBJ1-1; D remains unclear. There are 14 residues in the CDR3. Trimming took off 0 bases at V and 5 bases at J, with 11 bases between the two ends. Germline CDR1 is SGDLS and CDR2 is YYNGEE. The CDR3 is CASSVDSRQTEAFF. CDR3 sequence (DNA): TGTGCCAGCAGCGTAGATTCCAGGCAAACTGAAGCTTTCTTT.

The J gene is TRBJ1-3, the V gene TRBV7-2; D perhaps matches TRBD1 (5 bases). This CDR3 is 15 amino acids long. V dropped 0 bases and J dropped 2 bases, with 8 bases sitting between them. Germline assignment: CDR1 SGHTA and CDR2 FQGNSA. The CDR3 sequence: CASSLARVTGNTIYF. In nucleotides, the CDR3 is TGTGCCAGCAGCTTAGCCAGGGTGACTGGAAACACCATATATTTT.

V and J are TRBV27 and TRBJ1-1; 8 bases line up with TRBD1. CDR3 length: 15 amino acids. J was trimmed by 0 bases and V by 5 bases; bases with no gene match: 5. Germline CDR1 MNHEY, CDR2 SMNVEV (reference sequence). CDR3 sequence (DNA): TGTGCCAGCAGTCCCTCAGGGGGCATGAACACTGAAGCTTTCTTT. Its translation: CASSPSGGMNTEAFF.

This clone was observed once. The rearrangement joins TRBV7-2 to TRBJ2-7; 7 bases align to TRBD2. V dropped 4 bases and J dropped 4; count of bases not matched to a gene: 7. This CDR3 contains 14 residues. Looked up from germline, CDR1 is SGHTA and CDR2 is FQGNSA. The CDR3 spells CASSYQGGRYEQYF. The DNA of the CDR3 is TGTGCCAGCAGCTACCAGGGAGGGAGGTACGAGCAGTACTTC.

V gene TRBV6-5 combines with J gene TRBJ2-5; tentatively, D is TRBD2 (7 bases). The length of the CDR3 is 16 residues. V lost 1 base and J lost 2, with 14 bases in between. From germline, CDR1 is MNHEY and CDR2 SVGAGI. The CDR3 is CASSYFRRGPQETQYF. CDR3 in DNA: TGTGCCAGCAGTTACTTTAGGCGGGGGCCACAAGAGACCCAGTACTTC.

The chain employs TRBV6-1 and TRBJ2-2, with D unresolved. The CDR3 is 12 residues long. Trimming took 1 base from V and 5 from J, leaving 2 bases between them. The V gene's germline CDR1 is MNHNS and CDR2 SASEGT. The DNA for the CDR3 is TGTGCCAGCAGTGAAGGAACCGGGGAGCTGTTTTTT. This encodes CASSEGTGELFF.

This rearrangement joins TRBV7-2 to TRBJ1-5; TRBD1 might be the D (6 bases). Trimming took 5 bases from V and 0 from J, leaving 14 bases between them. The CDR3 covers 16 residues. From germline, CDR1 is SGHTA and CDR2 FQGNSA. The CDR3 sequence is CASSPRDKYSNQPQHF. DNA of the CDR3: TGTGCCAGCAGCCCCCGGGACAAATATAGCAATCAGCCCCAGCATTTT.

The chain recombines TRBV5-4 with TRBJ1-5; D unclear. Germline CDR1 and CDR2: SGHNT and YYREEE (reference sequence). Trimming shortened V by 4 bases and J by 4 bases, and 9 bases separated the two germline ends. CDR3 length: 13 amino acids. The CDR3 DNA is TGTGCCAGCAGCCGTTGGCTTAATCAGCCCCAGCATTTT. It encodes CASSRWLNQPQHF. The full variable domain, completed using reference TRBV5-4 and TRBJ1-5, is ETGVTQSPTHLIKTRGQQVTLRCSSQSGHNTVSWYQQALGQGPQFIFQYYREEENGRGNFPPRFSGLQFPNYSSELNVNALELDDSALYLCASSRWLNQPQHFGDGTRLSIL.

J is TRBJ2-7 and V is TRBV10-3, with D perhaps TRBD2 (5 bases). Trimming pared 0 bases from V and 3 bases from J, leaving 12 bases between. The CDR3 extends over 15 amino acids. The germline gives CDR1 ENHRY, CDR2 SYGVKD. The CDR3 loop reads CAISESATLVYEQYF. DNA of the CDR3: TGTGCCATCAGTGAGTCCGCGACACTAGTCTACGAGCAGTACTTC.

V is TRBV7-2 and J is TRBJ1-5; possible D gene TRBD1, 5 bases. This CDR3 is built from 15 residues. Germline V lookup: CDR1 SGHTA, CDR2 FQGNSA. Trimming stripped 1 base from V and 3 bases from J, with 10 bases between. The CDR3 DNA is TGTGCCAGCAGCTTAGATGACAGACACAATCAGCCCCAGCATTTT. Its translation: CASSLDDRHNQPQHF.

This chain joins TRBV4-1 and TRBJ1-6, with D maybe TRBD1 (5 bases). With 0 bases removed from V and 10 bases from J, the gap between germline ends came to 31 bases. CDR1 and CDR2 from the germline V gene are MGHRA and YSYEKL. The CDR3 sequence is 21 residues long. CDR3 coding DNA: TGCGCCAGCAGCCAAGAGGTGGCGGCGGCAGGCCGCTACGGAGGGGTCTCACCCCTCCACTTT. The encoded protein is CASSQEVAAAGRYGGVSPLHF.

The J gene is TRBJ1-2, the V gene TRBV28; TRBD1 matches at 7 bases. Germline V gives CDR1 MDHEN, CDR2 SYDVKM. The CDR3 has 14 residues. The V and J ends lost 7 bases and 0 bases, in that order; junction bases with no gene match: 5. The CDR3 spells CASNDRAANYGYTF. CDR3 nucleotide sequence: TGTGCCAGCAATGACAGGGCCGCTAACTATGGCTACACCTTC.

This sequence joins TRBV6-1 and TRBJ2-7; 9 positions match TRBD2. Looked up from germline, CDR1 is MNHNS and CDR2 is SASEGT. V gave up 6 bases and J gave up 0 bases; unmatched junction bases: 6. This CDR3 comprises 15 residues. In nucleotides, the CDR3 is TGTGCCAGCAGGGCTAGCGGGGCGAGCTCCTACGAGCAGTACTTC. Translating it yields CASRASGASSYEQYF.

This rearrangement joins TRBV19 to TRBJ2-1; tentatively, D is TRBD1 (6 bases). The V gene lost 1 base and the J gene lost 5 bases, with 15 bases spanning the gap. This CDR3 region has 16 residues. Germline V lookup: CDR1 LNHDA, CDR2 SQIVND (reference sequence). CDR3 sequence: CASSIGGIGQHNEQFF. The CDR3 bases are TGTGCCAGTAGTATAGGTGGAATCGGACAGCACAATGAGCAGTTCTTC.

CDR3 coding DNA: TGTGCCAGTAGTATTTCGACAGTGAACACTGAAGCTTTCTTT. Its protein product is CASSISTVNTEAFF. The chain carries TRBV19 and TRBJ1-1; tentatively, D is TRBD1 (5 bases). Looked up from germline, CDR1 is LNHDA and CDR2 is SQIVND (reference sequence). V was pared by 3 bases and J by 0 bases, with 8 bases between. CDR3 size: 14 residues.

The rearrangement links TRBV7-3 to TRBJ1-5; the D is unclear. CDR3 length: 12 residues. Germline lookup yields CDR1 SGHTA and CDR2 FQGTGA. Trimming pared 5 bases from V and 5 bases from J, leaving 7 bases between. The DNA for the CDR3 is TGTGCCAGCAGCGTGGGTGATCAGCCCCAGCATTTT. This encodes CASSVGDQPQHF. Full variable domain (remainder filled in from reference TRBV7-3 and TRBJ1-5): GAGVSQTPSNKVTEKGKYVELRCDPISGHTALYWYRQSLGQGPEFLIYFQGTGAADDSGLPNDRFFAVRPEGSVSTLKIQRTERGDSAVYLCASSVGDQPQHFGDGTRLSIL.

CDR3 DNA sequence: TGTGCCAGCAGTGAACAGGGGGGGTACGAGCAGTACTTC. It translates to CASSEQGGYEQYF. The V call is TRBV6-4, the J call TRBJ2-7, with D possibly matching TRBD1 (8 bases). The CDR3 is 13 residues long. Trimming shortened V by 3 bases and J by 4 bases, and 10 bases separated the two germline ends. From germline, CDR1 is MRHNA and CDR2 SNTAGT.

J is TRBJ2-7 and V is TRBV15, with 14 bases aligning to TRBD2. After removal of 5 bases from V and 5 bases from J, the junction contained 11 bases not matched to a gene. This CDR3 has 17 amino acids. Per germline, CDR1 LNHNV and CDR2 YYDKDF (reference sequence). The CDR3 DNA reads TGTGCCACCAGCCGCACGGGACTAGCGGGAGCCACCCACGAGCAGTACTTC. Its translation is CATSRTGLAGATHEQYF.

The CDR3 region has the DNA TGTGCCAGCAGCGAGAGATACGAGCAGTACTTC. It is translated as CASSERYEQYF. The chain recombines TRBV28 with TRBJ2-7; D remains ambiguous. This CDR3 contains 11 residues. Germline values: CDR1 MDHEN, CDR2 SYDVKM. V was pared by 6 bases and J by 4 bases, with 7 bases between.